A selection of T cell receptor beta chains follows, all from one sample in a study of shared clonotypes between healthy human individuals. The method was immunoSEQ multiplex PCR; TCRdb's version includes in-frame clones alone and lacks a portion of them. The data hold about 490,000 clones, with about 78% observed a single time. Input material: PBMCs. The receptors originated from a woman aged 40 to 50 in good health. Some clones in this sample may be carry-over from other donors' samples. Each CDR3 is given with its conserved first and last residue. Fields, in order: clone size, CDR3 length, V gene, J gene, D gene, CDR3 protein, CDR3 DNA. D genes are given only for firm matches. The size of a clone is reported for some rows only, either as once, few or many, or as a class for expanded clones.

size: NA; length: 13; V: TRBV15; J: TRBJ1-4; D: NA; CDR3: CATSWGAGEKLFF; DNA: TGTGCCACCAGTTGGGGGGCTGGGGAAAAACTGTTTTTT
size: NA; length: 15; V: TRBV27; J: TRBJ1-1; D: TRBD1; CDR3: CASSLRPPGGTEAFF; DNA: TGTGCCAGCAGTTTACGGCCCCCAGGGGGCACTGAAGCTTTCTTT
size: few; length: 15; V: TRBV11-2; J: TRBJ2-3; D: TRBD1; CDR3: CASSPGTGHTDTQYF; DNA: TGTGCCAGCAGCCCCGGGACAGGTCACACAGATACGCAGTATTTT
size: NA; length: 14; V: TRBV5-1; J: TRBJ2-7; D: NA; CDR3: CASSLARGAYEQYF; DNA: TGCGCCAGCAGCTTGGCGAGGGGAGCGTACGAGCAGTACTTC
size: NA; length: 16; V: TRBV11-2; J: TRBJ2-1; D: TRBD2; CDR3: CASSHGPGLARSEQFF; DNA: TGTGCCAGCAGCCACGGCCCGGGACTAGCGCGGTCTGAGCAGTTCTTC
size: NA; length: 15; V: TRBV9; J: TRBJ2-1; D: TRBD1; CDR3: CASSVGDSGYNEQFF; DNA: TGTGCCAGCAGCGTAGGGGACAGCGGCTACAATGAGCAGTTCTTC
size: NA; length: 12; V: TRBV2; J: TRBJ2-7; D: NA; CDR3: CASSEDVRVQYF; DNA: TGTGCCAGCAGTGAAGATGTAAGGGTGCAGTACTTC
size: NA; length: 15; V: TRBV28; J: TRBJ2-4; D: NA; CDR3: CASSFTGSGKNIQYF; DNA: TGTGCCAGCAGTTTTACAGGGTCTGGCAAAAACATTCAGTACTTC
size: NA; length: 15; V: TRBV2; J: TRBJ2-7; D: NA; CDR3: CASNIRVYPYYEQYF; DNA: TGTGCCAGCAATATCAGGGTCTATCCGTACTACGAGCAGTACTTC
size: NA; length: 12; V: TRBV28; J: TRBJ1-3; D: NA; CDR3: CASSLVGNTIYF; DNA: TGTGCCAGCAGTTTAGTTGGAAACACCATATATTTT
size: NA; length: 14; V: TRBV6-1; J: TRBJ2-5; D: NA; CDR3: CASSGRTYQETQYF; DNA: TGTGCCAGCAGTGGTCGTACATACCAAGAGACCCAGTACTTC
size: NA; length: 13; V: TRBV6-6; J: TRBJ1-1; D: NA; CDR3: CASSYERQANVFF; DNA: TGTGCCAGCAGTTACGAGAGGCAGGCTAACGTTTTCTTT
size: NA; length: 16; V: TRBV9; J: TRBJ1-2; D: TRBD1; CDR3: CASSPRDRVFDYGYTF; DNA: TGTGCCAGCAGCCCTCGGGACAGGGTTTTTGACTATGGCTACACCTTC
size: NA; length: 15; V: TRBV2; J: TRBJ2-3; D: TRBD1; CDR3: CASSEGRGPTDTQYF; DNA: TGTGCCAGCAGTGAGGGCAGGGGGCCGACAGATACGCAGTATTTT
size: NA; length: 13; V: TRBV2; J: TRBJ1-5; D: NA; CDR3: CASSSSGDQPQHF; DNA: TGTGCCAGCAGTTCGTCGGGTGATCAGCCCCAGCATTTT
size: once; length: 15; V: TRBV5-6; J: TRBJ2-1; D: TRBD1; CDR3: CASGPLGQGASEQFF; DNA: TGTGCCAGCGGCCCCCTGGGACAGGGGGCTAGTGAGCAGTTCTTC
size: NA; length: 13; V: TRBV28; J: TRBJ2-5; D: NA; CDR3: CASSFTGRGTQYF; DNA: TGTGCCAGCAGTTTCACGGGGCGAGGGACCCAGTACTTC
size: once; length: 12; V: TRBV6-1; J: TRBJ2-7; D: NA; CDR3: CASSAQGYEQYF; DNA: TGTGCCAGCAGTGCCCAGGGTTACGAGCAGTACTTC
size: NA; length: 15; V: TRBV7-9; J: TRBJ2-1; D: TRBD1; CDR3: CASSLGTGAGNEQFF; DNA: TGTGCCAGCAGCTTAGGGACAGGGGCAGGCAATGAGCAGTTCTTC
size: NA; length: 16; V: TRBV18; J: TRBJ2-7; D: TRBD2; CDR3: CASSPVLSSGSYEQYF; DNA: TGTGCCAGCTCACCAGTACTTTCCAGCGGGAGCTACGAGCAGTACTTC
size: NA; length: 16; V: TRBV27; J: TRBJ2-5; D: TRBD2; CDR3: CASTPRLAGPQETQYF; DNA: TGTGCCAGCACCCCCCGACTAGCGGGGCCTCAAGAGACCCAGTACTTC
size: once; length: 16; V: TRBV10-2; J: TRBJ1-2; D: NA; CDR3: CASSESWQGGNYGYTF; DNA: TGCGCCAGCAGTGAGTCTTGGCAGGGAGGAAACTATGGCTACACCTTC
size: NA; length: 15; V: TRBV28; J: TRBJ1-4; D: TRBD1; CDR3: CASSLGTGYNEKLFF; DNA: TGTGCCAGCAGTTTGGGGACAGGATATAATGAAAAACTGTTTTTT
size: NA; length: 13; V: TRBV29-1; J: TRBJ2-7; D: NA; CDR3: CSVEDEGGSEQYF; DNA: TGCAGCGTTGAAGATGAGGGGGGTTCCGAGCAGTACTTC
size: NA; length: 12; V: TRBV29-1; J: TRBJ1-5; D: TRBD1; CDR3: CSVGTGDQPQHF; DNA: TGCAGCGTTGGAACAGGGGATCAGCCCCAGCATTTT
size: NA; length: 14; V: TRBV7-2; J: TRBJ2-7; D: TRBD1; CDR3: CASSLGTVSYEQYF; DNA: TGTGCCAGCAGCTTGGGGACAGTCTCCTACGAGCAGTACTTC
size: many; length: 15; V: TRBV6-1; J: TRBJ2-7; D: NA; CDR3: CASSPTGEGSYEQYF; DNA: TGTGCCAGCAGCCCGACAGGGGAGGGCTCCTACGAGCAGTACTTC
size: many; length: 15; V: TRBV7-3; J: TRBJ1-1; D: NA; CDR3: CASSLTGGPGTEAFF; DNA: TGTGCCAGCAGCTTAACGGGGGGTCCGGGCACTGAAGCTTTCTTT
size: NA; length: 14; V: TRBV4-1; J: TRBJ1-1; D: NA; CDR3: CASSQGRLNTEAFF; DNA: TGCGCCAGCAGCCAAGGGCGCTTGAACACTGAAGCTTTCTTT
size: NA; length: 17; V: TRBV28; J: TRBJ2-3; D: TRBD2; CDR3: CASRGPAGGGWLDTQYF; DNA: TGTGCCAGCCGGGGCCCGGCGGGAGGGGGTTGGTTGGATACGCAGTATTTT
size: NA; length: 16; V: TRBV5-6; J: TRBJ2-3; D: TRBD2; CDR3: CASSSLAGFSTDTQYF; DNA: TGTGCCAGCAGCTCCCTAGCGGGTTTTAGCACAGATACGCAGTATTTT
size: NA; length: 17; V: TRBV7-9; J: TRBJ1-3; D: NA; CDR3: CASSPLRTARQGNTIYF; DNA: TGTGCCAGCAGTCCTCTCCGGACAGCCAGGCAGGGAAACACCATATATTTT
size: many; length: 13; V: TRBV29-1; J: TRBJ1-1; D: TRBD1; CDR3: CSVPGTGNTEAFF; DNA: TGCAGCGTGCCCGGGACAGGGAACACTGAAGCTTTCTTT
size: NA; length: 13; V: TRBV10-1; J: TRBJ1-2; D: NA; CDR3: CASRRRDNYGYTF; DNA: TGCGCCAGCCGAAGACGGGATAACTATGGCTACACCTTC
size: NA; length: 13; V: TRBV11-2; J: TRBJ2-2; D: NA; CDR3: CASSPALTGELFF; DNA: TGTGCCAGCAGCCCAGCACTCACCGGGGAGCTGTTTTTT
size: once; length: 14; V: TRBV6-1; J: TRBJ2-7; D: TRBD1; CDR3: CASSEGTGSGEQYF; DNA: TGTGCCAGCAGTGAAGGGACAGGTTCTGGCGAGCAGTACTTC
size: few; length: 15; V: TRBV4-1; J: TRBJ2-3; D: TRBD2; CDR3: CASSLSGRGEDTQYF; DNA: TGCGCCAGCAGCCTTAGCGGGAGGGGAGAAGATACGCAGTATTTT
size: NA; length: 13; V: TRBV5-1; J: TRBJ1-2; D: NA; CDR3: CASSLDSNYGYTF; DNA: TGCGCCAGCAGCTTGGACAGCAACTATGGCTACACCTTC
size: NA; length: 21; V: TRBV1; J: TRBJ2-1; D: NA; CDR3: CTSSQDPRSPVGGHSYNEQFF; DNA: TGCACCAGCAGCCAAGATCCCAGATCGCCGGTCGGCGGACACTCCTACAATGAGCAGTTCTTC
size: NA; length: 15; V: TRBV4-1; J: TRBJ2-7; D: TRBD2; CDR3: CASSSPAGGDYEQYF; DNA: TGCGCCAGCAGCTCCCCTGCGGGAGGGGACTACGAGCAGTACTTC
size: NA; length: 16; V: TRBV6-6; J: TRBJ2-4; D: NA; CDR3: CASRGGQTPAKNIQYF; DNA: TGTGCCAGCAGGGGGGGACAGACCCCAGCCAAAAACATTCAGTACTTC
size: NA; length: 14; V: TRBV7-9; J: TRBJ2-1; D: NA; CDR3: CASSRATDYNEQFF; DNA: TGTGCCAGCAGCCGGGCGACTGACTACAATGAGCAGTTCTTC
size: NA; length: 11; V: TRBV2; J: TRBJ2-7; D: NA; CDR3: CASLGAGEQYF; DNA: TGTGCCAGCCTGGGAGCTGGCGAGCAGTACTTC
size: NA; length: 12; V: TRBV28; J: TRBJ1-1; D: TRBD1; CDR3: CASSPQQGSAFF; DNA: TGTGCCAGCAGTCCCCAACAGGGGTCTGCTTTCTTT
size: NA; length: 15; V: TRBV11-2; J: TRBJ2-5; D: NA; CDR3: CASSLMVAEQETQYF; DNA: TGTGCCAGCAGCTTAATGGTAGCGGAACAAGAGACCCAGTACTTC
size: NA; length: 11; V: TRBV20-1; J: TRBJ2-7; D: NA; CDR3: CSATPFYEQYF; DNA: TGCAGTGCTACCCCTTTCTACGAGCAGTACTTC
size: NA; length: 13; V: TRBV6-6; J: TRBJ2-5; D: TRBD1; CDR3: CASSRDRGETQYF; DNA: TGTGCCAGCAGTCGAGACAGGGGTGAGACCCAGTACTTC
size: NA; length: 13; V: TRBV18; J: TRBJ2-7; D: TRBD1; CDR3: CASSPGTGYEQYF; DNA: TGTGCCAGCTCACCAGGGACAGGGTACGAGCAGTACTTC
size: NA; length: 14; V: TRBV7-7; J: TRBJ2-2; D: NA; CDR3: CASSPQGGTGELFF; DNA: TGTGCCAGCAGCCCGCAGGGGGGGACCGGGGAGCTGTTTTTT
size: NA; length: 16; V: TRBV7-9; J: TRBJ1-3; D: TRBD1; CDR3: CASSLRQGFSGNTIYF; DNA: TGTGCCAGCAGCTTGAGACAGGGCTTCTCTGGAAACACCATATATTTT
size: NA; length: 15; V: TRBV19; J: TRBJ1-5; D: TRBD1; CDR3: CASSRDSTSNQPQHF; DNA: TGTGCCAGTAGTCGGGACAGTACTAGCAATCAGCCCCAGCATTTT